This entry lists 23 T cell receptor beta chains sequenced from one sample in a study of cytomegalovirus exposure and HLA in healthy donors. The primer mix had 60 Vbeta and 13 Jbeta primers. Measured with immunoSEQ multiplex PCR; TCRdb has only the in-frame clones, and not every one. The table records about 160,000 clones, 65% to 80% of them present only once. Sequenced input: PBMCs. All receptors come from a woman aged 30 to 39 in good health and CMV-seronegative.

This chain uses TRBV6-5 with TRBJ2-1; D perhaps matches TRBD1 (6 bases). The CDR3 runs 11 residues. Germline V gene lookup returns CDR1 MNHEY and CDR2 SVGAGI. Trimming stripped 4 bases from V and 14 bases from J, with 12 bases between. The CDR3 loop is CASSSSGEEFF. For the CDR3, the DNA is TGTGCCAGCAGTTCTTCAGGGGAAGAGTTCTTC.

This chain connects TRBV27 to TRBJ2-2, with 9 nucleotides matching TRBD2. CDR1 and CDR2 (germline): MNHEY, SMNVEV (reference sequence). V gave up 6 bases and J gave up 6 bases; unmatched junction bases: 8. The CDR3 is made up of 15 amino acids. The CDR3 region is CASRLAGELSGELFF. The DNA of the CDR3 is TGTGCCAGCAGATTAGCGGGAGAATTATCCGGGGAGCTGTTTTTT.

V and J are TRBV7-8 and TRBJ2-5; 7 nucleotides line up with TRBD1. Per germline, CDR1 SGHVS and CDR2 FQNEAQ. The CDR3 runs to 15 residues. J was trimmed by 1 base and V by 1 base; bases with no gene match: 3. In nucleotides, the CDR3 is TGTGCCAGCAGCTTAGTGGGGACAGCCCAAGAGACCCAGTACTTC. It specifies CASSLVGTAQETQYF.

This chain connects TRBV5-4 to TRBJ2-7; TRBD1 is a possible D gene (6 bases). Germline V gene data show CDR1 as SGHNT and CDR2 as YYREEE (reference sequence). V lost 4 bases and J lost 0, with 17 bases in between. The CDR3 runs 16 residues. This chain's CDR3 is CASSPPGQLSSYEQYF. The CDR3 DNA follows: TGTGCCAGCAGCCCGCCGGGACAACTGAGCTCCTACGAGCAGTACTTC.

The gene calls are TRBV5-1 and TRBJ1-4; D call uncertain. The CDR3 is 14 amino acids. V lost 2 bases and J 3 bases, leaving 8 bases between the germline ends. Per germline, CDR1 SGHRS and CDR2 YFSETQ. The CDR3 loop is CASSFSGSNEKLFF. DNA of the CDR3: TGCGCCAGCAGCTTCTCGGGGTCTAATGAAAAACTGTTTTTT.

This chain connects TRBV30 to TRBJ2-7; no clear D gene. Trimming took off 0 bases at V and 3 bases at J, with 6 bases between the two ends. This CDR3 contains 12 residues. Germline V CDR1 and CDR2: GTSNPN, SVGIG (reference sequence). CDR3 loop: CAWSVRGYEQYF. The DNA of the CDR3 is TGTGCCTGGAGTGTACGAGGCTACGAGCAGTACTTC.

The chain couples TRBV5-4 to TRBJ2-1, with D hard to call. The CDR3 has 15 residues. Germline V gene sequence: CDR1 SGHNT, CDR2 YYREEE (reference sequence). V was shortened by 6 bases and J by 7 bases, with 20 bases between the two germline ends. CDR3 amino acids: CASKPPLLVWNEQFF. CDR3 sequence (DNA): TGTGCCAGCAAGCCCCCACTTCTCGTTTGGAATGAGCAGTTCTTC.

The chain links TRBV11-3 to TRBJ2-1; 10 positions agree with TRBD2. Per germline, CDR1 SGHNT and CDR2 YENEEA. The CDR3 runs to 20 residues. The ends lost 1 base at V and 5 bases at J; junction bases unmatched: 17. The CDR3 bases are TGTGCCAGCAGCTTAGGCGGGCTAGCGGGAGTAGGTCGGCGGGACAATGAGCAGTTCTTC. Amino acids: CASSLGGLAGVGRRDNEQFF. Full variable domain (remainder filled in from reference TRBV11-3 and TRBJ2-1): EAGVVQSPRYKIIEKKQPVAFWCNPISGHNTLYWYLQNLGQGPELLIRYENEEAVDDSQLPKDRFSAERLKGVDSTLKIQPAELGDSAVYLCASSLGGLAGVGRRDNEQFFGPGTRLTVL.

The chain combines TRBV11-1 with TRBJ2-2; D perhaps matches TRBD1 (5 bases). Trimming took off 4 bases at V and 6 bases at J, with 12 bases between the two ends. The CDR3 length is 14 residues. Germline assignment: CDR1 SGHAT and CDR2 FQDESV (reference sequence). CDR3 coding DNA: TGTGCCAGCAGCTCCCGGACAATTGCCGGGGAGCTGTTTTTT. The encoded protein is CASSSRTIAGELFF.

This sequence joins TRBV18 and TRBJ2-3; D unclear. The V end lost 3 bases, the J end lost 2 bases, and 9 bases lay between the germline ends. The length of the CDR3 is 14 residues. The V gene's germline CDR1 is KGHSH and CDR2 LQKENI. The CDR3 loop reads CASSPGLSTDTQYF. Here the CDR3 DNA reads TGTGCCAGCTCACCTGGGCTTTCCACAGATACGCAGTATTTT.

This CDR3 reads CASSFDRVQPQHF. CDR3 coding DNA: TGTGCCAGCAGCTTCGACAGGGTTCAGCCCCAGCATTTT. The J gene is TRBJ1-5, the V gene TRBV5-4, with 7 bases matching TRBD1. The CDR3 extends over 13 amino acids. The germline V gene has CDR1 SGHNT and CDR2 YYREEE (reference sequence). V was pared by 2 bases and J by 6 bases, with 2 bases of the junction left unmatched.

V usage is TRBV29-1 and J usage is TRBJ2-5; D gene ambiguous. This CDR3 contains 13 residues. CDR1 and CDR2 (germline): SQVTM, ANQGSEA. Trimming took 4 bases from V and 0 from J, leaving 9 bases between them. For the CDR3, the DNA is TGCAGCGTTGGGTTTACGGACCAAGAGACCCAGTACTTC. The encoded protein is CSVGFTDQETQYF.

The chain is built from TRBV7-9 and TRBJ1-2; D is possibly TRBD1 (6 bases). Germline V lookup: CDR1 SEHNR, CDR2 FQNEAQ (reference sequence). Trimming left V 4 bases short and J 2 bases short, with 8 bases between. The CDR3 has 13 amino acids. CDR3 coding DNA: TGTGCCAGCAGCTCAGGACAGAACTATGGCTACACCTTC. Encoded protein: CASSSGQNYGYTF.

V usage is TRBV19 and J usage is TRBJ1-1, with D perhaps matching TRBD1 (5 bases). The CDR3 totals 14 residues. Germline CDR1 and CDR2: LNHDA and SQIVND (reference sequence). V lost 5 bases and J lost 3, with 13 bases in between. CDR3 sequence (DNA): TGTGCCAGTAGTCCTCAGGGTTGGGACACTGAAGCTTTCTTT. Translated, it gives CASSPQGWDTEAFF.

The chain is built from TRBV27 and TRBJ1-1, with D maybe TRBD1 (6 bases). The CDR3 sequence is 19 residues long. Germline CDR1 reads MNHEY; CDR2 reads SMNVEV (reference sequence). V was clipped by 5 bases and J by 2 bases, with 27 bases between them. The CDR3 is CASSPTPPWTSGDNTEAFF. CDR3 nucleotides: TGTGCCAGCAGTCCAACACCACCCTGGACGTCAGGGGACAACACTGAAGCTTTCTTT.

The J gene is TRBJ1-1, the V gene TRBV5-4; the D is unclear. The CDR3 totals 13 residues. Germline V gene data show CDR1 as SGHNT and CDR2 as YYREEE (reference sequence). The germline V and J ends were trimmed by 3 bases and 0 bases, with 6 bases remaining between them. This chain's CDR3 is CASSSRLNTEAFF. The DNA of the CDR3 is TGTGCCAGCAGCTCCCGTCTGAACACTGAAGCTTTCTTT. The complete variable domain, with remaining parts taken from reference TRBV5-4 and TRBJ1-1, reads ETGVTQSPTHLIKTRGQQVTLRCSSQSGHNTVSWYQQALGQGPQFIFQYYREEENGRGNFPPRFSGLQFPNYSSELNVNALELDDSALYLCASSSRLNTEAFFGQGTRLTVV.

The rearrangement links TRBV7-9 to TRBJ2-3; 7 positions agree with TRBD1. Trimming took 5 bases from V and 5 from J; bases not matched to a gene: 10. The germline V gene encodes CDR1 SEHNR and CDR2 FQNEAQ (reference sequence). This CDR3 region has 15 residues. For the CDR3, the DNA is TGTGCCAGCAGCGAACAGGGGTGGGCAGAAGATACGCAGTATTTT. Its translation is CASSEQGWAEDTQYF. Full variable domain (missing parts from reference TRBV7-9 and TRBJ2-3): DTGVSQNPRHKITKRGQNVTFRCDPISEHNRLYWYRQTLGQGPEFLTYFQNEAQLEKSRLLSDRFSAERPKGSFSTLEIQRTEQGDSAMYLCASSEQGWAEDTQYFGPGTRLTVL.

V is TRBV5-1 and J is TRBJ1-4, with 8 bases matching TRBD1. V dropped 4 bases and J dropped 3; count of bases not matched to a gene: 8. There are 16 residues in the CDR3. Germline CDR1 SGHRS, CDR2 YFSETQ. The CDR3 DNA reads TGCGCCAGCAGCCAAGAGACAGGGGTGGCTAATGAAAAACTGTTTTTT. It translates to CASSQETGVANEKLFF. The full variable domain, with the rest looked up from reference TRBV5-1 and TRBJ1-4, is KAGVTQTPRYLIKTRGQQVTLSCSPISGHRSVSWYQQTPGQGLQFLFEYFSETQRNKGNFPGRFSGRQFSNSRSEMNVSTLELGDSALYLCASSQETGVANEKLFFGSGTQLSVL.

For this clone: One end of the junction fails to match germline, which may point to a read error. The J gene is TRBJ2-7, the V gene TRBV9, with D possibly TRBD2 on 6 matching bases. Germline V gene lookup returns CDR1 SGDLS and CDR2 YYNGEE. The CDR3 extends over 15 amino acids. This CDR3 reads CVSSVGLARSYEQYF. As DNA, the CDR3 is TGTGTCAGCAGCGTAGGGCTAGCGCGCTCCTACGAGCAGTACTTC.

In its sample, this clone was seen a few times. The chain joins TRBV6-1 to TRBJ2-7, with a weak D call TRBD1 (5 bases). Germline V CDR1 and CDR2: MNHNS, SASEGT. This CDR3 contains 14 residues. Trimming shortened V by 1 base and J by 7 bases, and 14 bases separated the two germline ends. The CDR3 sequence is CASSEEEGAWEQYF. Here the CDR3 DNA reads TGTGCCAGCAGTGAAGAAGAAGGGGCGTGGGAGCAGTACTTC.

The rearrangement joins TRBV7-8 to TRBJ1-1; D unresolved. Germline V gives CDR1 SGHVS, CDR2 FQNEAQ. The CDR3 consists of 14 residues. The ends were cut back, 0 bases at V and 4 bases at J, with 9 bases in the middle. The CDR3 DNA reads TGTGCCAGCAGCTTAGCAGAGGTCGTCACTGAAGCTTTCTTT. This translates into CASSLAEVVTEAFF.

The chain employs TRBV7-3 and TRBJ2-2; the D gene is possibly TRBD1 (6 bases). Germline CDR1 is SGHTA and CDR2 is FQGTGA. Trimming shortened V by 4 bases and J by 0 bases, and 15 bases separated the two germline ends. The CDR3 length is 17 residues. The CDR3 reads CASSSGRGRPNTGELFF. For the CDR3, the DNA is TGTGCCAGCAGCTCGGGCAGGGGAAGGCCGAACACCGGGGAGCTGTTTTTT.

J is TRBJ1-2 and V is TRBV29-1, with a tentative D call TRBD1 (6 bases). Germline V gene sequence: CDR1 SQVTM, CDR2 ANQGSEA. V was shortened by 7 bases and J by 2 bases, with 11 bases between the two germline ends. The CDR3 spans 12 residues. CDR3 in DNA: TGCAGCGCGTTACAGGGAAACTATGGCTACACCTTC. Protein: CSALQGNYGYTF.